These 28 T cell receptor beta chains came from one sample sequenced in a study of metastatic and nonmetastatic thyroid tumors. TCRdb reassembled clones from the PCR reads with MiXCR. The data hold over 14,000 clones, with 3.6% observed a single time. Until they underwent thyroid surgery, no patient had received any treatment. Sequencing input: tumor tissue. The receptor source for this set is a female donor with papillary thyroid cancer or a benign thyroid nodule (not recorded which). Some clones in this sample may be carry-over from other donors' samples.

This clone appeared a few times. The V gene is TRBV6-9, the J gene TRBJ1-5; no clear D. From germline, CDR1 is MNHGY and CDR2 SVAAGI. The CDR3 has 13 amino acids. Trimming stripped 7 bases from V and 4 bases from J, with 11 bases between. CDR3 in DNA: TGTGCCAGCATTTACGATAGGAATCAGCCCCAGCATTTT. Amino acids: CASIYDRNQPQHF.

V is TRBV7-3 and J is TRBJ1-6; 11 positions agree with TRBD1. Germline CDR1 and CDR2: SGHTA and FQGTGA. The length of the CDR3 is 15 residues. The J segment lost 9 bases and the V segment lost 5 bases, leaving 6 bases of the junction unmatched. CDR3 region: CASSPGTGGSSPLHF. In DNA form, the CDR3 reads TGTGCCAGCAGCCCCGGGACAGGGGGGAGTTCACCCCTCCACTTT.

The chain recombines TRBV7-3 with TRBJ2-5; tentatively, D is TRBD2 (7 bases). CDR1 SGHTA and CDR2 FQGTGA come from the germline V gene. The V end was cut by 5 bases, the J end by 2 bases, with 12 bases between. The CDR3 runs to 14 residues. The CDR3 nucleotides read TGTGCCAGCAGCGAGGGGGGGGGACAAGAGACCCAGTACTTC. The encoded protein is CASSEGGGQETQYF.

This clone was counted between two and nine times. This rearrangement joins TRBV27 to TRBJ1-6; 11 bases are a match to TRBD1. Germline CDR1 MNHEY, CDR2 SMNVEV (reference sequence). V dropped 6 bases and J dropped 10; count of bases not matched to a gene: 11. The CDR3 runs 16 residues. The chain's CDR3 is CASRHRTGGAGSPLHF. CDR3 in DNA: TGTGCCAGCAGACATAGGACAGGGGGCGCGGGATCACCCCTCCACTTT.

This clone was observed a handful of times. The chain joins TRBV6-1 to TRBJ2-7; no definite D call. The germline V gene encodes CDR1 MNHNS and CDR2 SASEGT. Trimming removed 6 bases at V and 2 bases at J, with 14 bases between. This CDR3 has 14 residues. CDR3 sequence (DNA): TGTGCCAGCAGGAGACCCATTCCCCCCTACGAGCAGTACTTC. It translates to CASRRPIPPYEQYF.

As for this clone: A junction end diverges from the germline sequence, so it may reflect a read error. This CDR3 is also generated by other DNA sequences in the sample. This rearrangement joins TRBV28 to TRBJ1-1; maybe TRBD1 (6 bases). The CDR3 is 13 amino acids. Germline V gene sequence: CDR1 MDHEN, CDR2 SYDVKM. The CDR3 nucleotides read TGTGCCACCTTAAACAGGGCGAACACCGAAGCTTTCTTT. Translation gives CATLNRANTEAFF.

This clone was found a few times. Here the CDR3 DNA reads TGTGCCAGCACCTCGGGCGGACTCTCCTACGAGCAGTACTTC. This gives the protein CASTSGGLSYEQYF. The rearrangement links TRBV12-3 or TRBV12-4 to TRBJ2-7, with D possibly TRBD2 on 5 matching bases. Trimming removed 7 bases at V and 0 bases at J, with 13 bases between. The CDR3 contains 14 residues.

The chain employs TRBV6-4 and TRBJ2-7; 7 bases agree with TRBD1. Germline CDR1 and CDR2: MRHNA and SNTAGT. V shed 3 bases and J 5 bases; nucleotides not matched to a gene: 16. CDR3 length: 17 amino acids. The CDR3: CASSELKRQGSSDEQYF. The CDR3 nucleotides are TGTGCCAGCAGTGAGCTAAAACGACAGGGTTCTTCGGACGAGCAGTACTTC.

V and J are TRBV28 and TRBJ1-2; tentative D call: TRBD1 (6 bases). Germline V gene lookup returns CDR1 MDHEN and CDR2 SYDVKM. The CDR3 is made up of 13 amino acids. With 5 bases removed from V and 8 bases from J, the gap between germline ends came to 15 bases. In DNA form, the CDR3 reads TGTGCCAGCAGTCTCCCAGGGGCATGGGGCTACACCTTC. This gives the protein CASSLPGAWGYTF.

J is TRBJ2-7 and V is TRBV27; TRBD2 agrees at 8 bases. Per the germline V gene, CDR1 is MNHEY and CDR2 is SMNVEV (reference sequence). The ends lost 2 bases at V and 0 bases at J; junction bases unmatched: 3. The CDR3 length is 15 residues. As DNA, the CDR3 is TGTGCCAGCAGTTTACTAGCGGGTGACTCCTACGAGCAGTACTTC. It specifies CASSLLAGDSYEQYF.

This chain uses TRBV11-2 with TRBJ2-1; D may be TRBD1 or TRBD2 (5 bases each). There are 15 residues in the CDR3. CDR1 SGHAT and CDR2 FQNNGV come from the germline V gene. V dropped 5 bases and J dropped 1 base, with 12 bases sitting between them. For the CDR3, the DNA is TGTGCCAGCAGCCCGAGGGGTCTATCCTACAATGAGCAGTTCTTC. Protein sequence: CASSPRGLSYNEQFF.

This clone appeared a few times. The chain recombines TRBV7-2 with TRBJ1-2; D is undetermined. Trimming pared 0 bases from V and 4 bases from J, leaving 12 bases between. Germline V gene sequence: CDR1 SGHTA, CDR2 FQGNSA. The CDR3 is made up of 15 amino acids. The CDR3 reads CASSLAVAEAYGYTF. In nucleotides, the CDR3 is TGTGCCAGCAGCTTAGCGGTAGCGGAGGCCTATGGCTACACCTTC.

The chain has TRBV2 and TRBJ2-2; D is undetermined. The V and J ends lost 1 base and 0 bases respectively, with 3 bases between them. The CDR3 totals 14 residues. Germline V gene data show CDR1 as SNHLY and CDR2 as FYNNEI. The CDR3 loop is CASSEVSNTGELFF. As DNA, the CDR3 is TGTGCCAGCAGTGAAGTGTCGAACACCGGGGAGCTGTTTTTT.

The chain has TRBV2 and TRBJ2-1, with 12 bases fitting TRBD2. With 6 bases clipped from V and 7 bases from J, the junction kept 4 bases outside the gene matches. The germline V gene has CDR1 SNHLY and CDR2 FYNNEI. This CDR3 contains 14 residues. The CDR3 sequence: CASRGLAGLNEQFF. The DNA of the CDR3 is TGTGCCAGCAGAGGACTAGCGGGGCTGAATGAGCAGTTCTTC. The full variable domain, in which reference TRBV2 and TRBJ2-1 provide the parts outside the CDR3, is EPEVTQTPSHQVTQMGQEVILRCVPISNHLYFYWYRQILGQKVEFLVSFYNNEISEKSEIFDDQFSVERPDGSNFTLKIRSTKLEDSAMYFCASRGLAGLNEQFFGPGTRLTVL.

This clone came up a few times. This sequence joins TRBV20-1 and TRBJ1-5; D unclear. CDR1 and CDR2 from the germline V gene are DFQATT and SNEGSKA (reference sequence). CDR3 size: 12 residues. The V gene lost 6 bases and the J gene lost 1 base, with 7 bases spanning the gap. Here the CDR3 reads CSAGMSNQPQHF. Written as DNA, the CDR3 is TGCAGTGCGGGCATGAGCAATCAGCCCCAGCATTTT.

The chain employs TRBV10-3 and TRBJ1-1, with TRBD1 matching over 8 bases. Germline-derived CDR1 and CDR2 are ENHRY and SYGVKD. Trimming cost V 6 bases and J 5 bases; bases outside gene matches: 11. The CDR3 has 15 residues. As DNA, the CDR3 is TGTGCCATCAGCCAGCCTGGACAGGGAGCAACTGAAGCTTTCTTT. Amino acid sequence: CAISQPGQGATEAFF.

A note on this clone: One end of the junction is discordant with germline, which a read error may explain. The rearrangement uses TRBV24-1 and TRBJ2-2; possibly TRBD2 for D (6 bases). From germline, CDR1 is KGHDR and CDR2 SFDVKD. This CDR3 has 16 amino acids. As DNA, the CDR3 is TGTACCACCAGTGATTCGCGGAGGGGTGACACCGGGGAGCTGTTTTTT. Protein sequence: CTTSDSRRGDTGELFF.

In this sample, this clone turned up a few times. This may be a read error: a much more frequent sequence differs by one nucleotide. The gene calls are TRBV6-2 or TRBV6-3 and TRBJ1-1; no firm D call. Trimming cost V 6 bases and J 5 bases, with 4 bases left between them. The CDR3 loop spans 10 amino acids. Germline V gene sequence: CDR1 MNHEY, CDR2 SVGEGT. This CDR3 is CASRRTEAFF. In DNA form, the CDR3 reads TGTGCCAGCAGACGTACTGAAGCTTTCTTT.

This clone is medium-sized within its sample. V and J are TRBV7-2 and TRBJ2-1; the D is unclear. The germline V gene encodes CDR1 SGHTA and CDR2 FQGNSA. This CDR3 spans 13 amino acids. V was clipped by 1 base and J by 7 bases, with 8 bases between them. The CDR3 coding sequence is TGTGCCAGCAGCTTAGAAGCTGAGAATGAGCAGTTCTTC. Translation gives CASSLEAENEQFF.

The rearrangement uses TRBV28 and TRBJ2-3; D unresolved. CDR1 and CDR2 from the germline V gene are MDHEN and SYDVKM. Trimming took off 4 bases at V and 1 base at J, with 9 bases between the two ends. The CDR3 has 14 residues. CDR3 amino acids: CASSSPPGTDTQYF. The CDR3 DNA reads TGTGCCAGCAGTTCACCCCCGGGCACAGATACGCAGTATTTT.

The chain uses TRBV6-2 or TRBV6-3 and TRBJ2-3; D ambiguous. V was cut by 5 bases and J by 4 bases, with 7 bases left in between. There are 12 residues in the CDR3. The germline V gene has CDR1 MNHEY and CDR2 SVGEGT. The CDR3 sequence: CASSTDADTQYF. CDR3 bases: TGTGCCAGCAGTACGGACGCAGATACGCAGTATTTT.

This clone was seen a few times. One end of the junction fails to match germline, which may point to a read error. This rearrangement joins TRBV6-5 to TRBJ2-3; D is possibly TRBD2 (6 bases). Germline lookup yields CDR1 MNHEY and CDR2 SVGAGI. The CDR3 loop spans 18 amino acids. The CDR3 reads CASSYSGDVGGPTDKQYF. CDR3 DNA sequence: TGTGCCAGCAGTTATTCCGGCGACGTCGGGGGACCCACAGATAAGCAGTATTTT.

This clone has only a few counts. This chain links TRBV19 with TRBJ1-2, with 8 bases identical to TRBD1. Germline loops: CDR1 LNHDA, CDR2 SQIVND (reference sequence). The CDR3 is 15 amino acids. With 4 bases clipped from V and 13 bases from J, the junction kept 17 bases outside the gene matches. CDR3 coding DNA: TGTGCCAGTAGTAGTGCCCCCCTCGGGACAGGCGGCGGCACCTTC. This encodes CASSSAPLGTGGGTF. The whole variable domain, filled in from reference TRBV19 and TRBJ1-2, reads DGGITQSPKYLFRKEGQNVTLSCEQNLNHDAMYWYRQDPGQGLRLIYYSQIVNDFQKGDIAEGYSVSREKKESFPLTVTSAQKNPTAFYLCASSSAPLGTGGGTFGSGTRLTVV.

The rearrangement links TRBV6-2 or TRBV6-3 to TRBJ2-2, with 9 positions matching TRBD2. CDR3 size: 15 residues. The junction had 2 bases not matched to a gene; V was cut back by 5 bases and J by 1 base. Per germline, CDR1 MNHEY and CDR2 SVGEGT. The CDR3 DNA sequence: TGTGCCAGCAGTCCAGCGGGAGGGAACACCGGGGAGCTGTTTTTT. This encodes CASSPAGGNTGELFF.

The chain has TRBV6-1 and TRBJ2-6; TRBD2 aligns across 7 bases. J gave up 0 bases and V 6 bases, and 14 bases lay outside the gene matches. Per germline, CDR1 MNHNS and CDR2 SASEGT. The CDR3 is made up of 19 amino acids. This CDR3 is CASRGGWGLMSSGANVLTF. CDR3 sequence (DNA): TGTGCCAGCAGGGGGGGGTGGGGACTTATGAGCTCTGGGGCCAACGTCCTGACTTTC.

The genes are TRBV30 and TRBJ1-6; 7 bases are shared with TRBD1. CDR3 length: 14 residues. Looked up from germline, CDR1 is GTSNPN and CDR2 is SVGIG (reference sequence). The trim removed 1 base at V and 7 bases at J, leaving 4 bases unmatched. The CDR3 coding sequence is TGTGCCTGGAGTGAAGGGGGCTACAATTCACCCCTCCACTTT. Translating it yields CAWSEGGYNSPLHF.

This clone turned up a few times. This sequence joins TRBV7-8 and TRBJ1-2; D is possibly TRBD1 (6 bases). The V and J ends lost 5 bases and 3 bases respectively, with 19 bases between them. Looked up from germline, CDR1 is SGHVS and CDR2 is FQNEAQ. The CDR3 is made up of 16 amino acids. This CDR3 reads CASSPLPWDTDYGYTF. The CDR3, as DNA: TGTGCCAGCAGCCCACTACCATGGGACACCGACTATGGCTACACCTTC.

In nucleotides, the CDR3 is TGCGCCAGCAGCGATGACGCAACCTACAATGAGCAGTTCTTC. It codes for CASSDDATYNEQFF. The chain uses TRBV5-1 and TRBJ2-1; D is undetermined. Per the germline V gene, CDR1 is SGHRS and CDR2 is YFSETQ. V was clipped by 4 bases and J by 2 bases, with 10 bases between them. The CDR3 is 14 amino acids.